This TCR beta chain was profiled in a study of T cells in localized non-small cell lung cancer. The CDR3 covers 12 residues. V lost 2 bases, J lost 6 bases, and 6 bases lay in between. Germline V gene sequence: CDR1 SGHTA, CDR2 FQGNSA. Profiling relied on immunoSEQ multiplex PCR, and the TCRdb table lists in-frame clones only, not all of them. The sample includes tens of thousands of clones, approximately 85% of them seen just once. The starting material was peripheral blood, obtained before any cancer treatment. This chain joins TRBV7-2 and TRBJ2-3; D remains ambiguous. The sequence was collected from a man aged 40 to 70 with stage I lung adenocarcinoma. The CDR3 DNA sequence: TGTGCCAGCAGCTTAACCCACGATACGCAGTATTTT. Protein product: CASSLTHDTQYF. The entire variable domain, with the rest obtained from reference TRBV7-2 and TRBJ2-3, is as follows: GAGVSQSPSNKVTEKGKDVELRCDPISGHTALYWYRQSLGQGLEFLIYFQGNSAPDKSGLPSDRFSAERTGGSVSTLTIQRTQQEDSAVYLCASSLTHDTQYFGPGTRLTVL.